This T cell receptor beta chain was obtained from a study of T cell responses to AZD1222 COVID-19 vaccine. Study conclusions and caveats: Seropositive AZD1222 recipients at baseline numbered only five or six. Sampling that yielded the repertoires occurred only after the peak T cell response.

Comments on this clone: What it binds is not known.

Some clones are missing from TCRdb's copy, which holds only in-frame ones; the method was immunoSEQ multiplex PCR. The repertoire includes tens of thousands of clones, more than 75% of them detected once, and approximately 4.5% sits in the top ten. There are 18 residues in the CDR3. J lost 12 bases, V lost 3 bases, and 20 bases had no gene match. CDR1 and CDR2 (germline): SGHNT, YYREEE (reference sequence). The sample consisted of peripheral blood, taken on day 0 of MenACWY control vaccination. The chain couples TRBV5-4 to TRBJ2-1; 11 nucleotides match TRBD2. The clonotype comes from an adult in good health. DNA of the CDR3: TGTGCCAGCAGCTCCGGGACTAGCGGCCCCGACAAACCCAGGAGGCAGTTCTTC. Translation gives CASSSGTSGPDKPRRQFF. Looking up the rest from reference TRBV5-4 and TRBJ2-1 gives the full variable domain: ETGVTQSPTHLIKTRGQQVTLRCSSQSGHNTVSWYQQALGQGPQFIFQYYREEENGRGNFPPRFSGLQFPNYSSELNVNALELDDSALYLCASSSGTSGPDKPRRQFFGPGTRLTVL.